Listed here is a single TCR beta chain. The data belong to a study of blood T cell repertoires in COVID-19. Turning to the study itself: Samples came from the United States, Italy and Spain, spanning acute and convalescent COVID-19. Nucleic acid was either cDNA or gDNA, and it came from T cells, B-cell-depleted T cells, or PBMCs.

As originally analysed: Reference gene primer amplification yielded estimated nucleated cell counts. Clones were sequenced by immunoSEQ multiplex PCR, and TCRdb holds only the in-frame ones, with some missing. V and J calls and clone size come straight from that table; D and trimming were deduced from the DNA. The sample has approximately 250,000 clones; approximately 86% are singletons. Seattle patients were enrolled while actively infected and followed longitudinally. The CDR3 has 14 amino acids. V shed 6 bases, J shed 7 bases, and the junction held 6 bases outside the gene matches. The germline gives CDR1 SNHLY, CDR2 FYNNEI.

Material: peripheral blood. This chain links TRBV2 with TRBJ2-1; 10 bases are a match to TRBD1. The TCR was taken from a woman aged 60-75 years with COVID-19, enrolled during active disease. In DNA form, the CDR3 reads TGTGCCAGCAGCCGGGACAGGGGTGGGAATGAGCAGTTCTTC. Translating gives CASSRDRGGNEQFF.